These 11 T cell receptor beta chains originate from one sample sequenced in a study of spatial heterogeneity in lung cancer. Overall study findings and caveats: Higher tumor mutation counts went along with higher counts of expanded intratumoral alpha and beta TCRs.

These receptors are not linked to any known antigen. One entry per CDR3 protein results from TCRdb running MiXCR on the 5' RACE reads. The sample lists around 3,500 distinct CDR3 sequences, about a quarter occurring once. As to time point: sample taken at primary tumor resection. This specimen consisted of lung tumor tissue, obtained at surgery. The receptors originated from a male donor with early-stage non-small cell lung cancer.

On this clonotype itself: This beta chain came through as a stray read in a library set up for alpha chains, and its size says little. This chain links TRBV5-1 with TRBJ2-3; D gene unclear. There are 14 residues in the CDR3. V shed 4 bases and J shed 4 bases, with 13 bases lying between them. Germline V lookup: CDR1 SGHRS, CDR2 YFSETQ. CDR3 coding DNA: TGCGCCAGCAGCCGAGAACAAGTAGCAGATACGCAGTATTTT. Amino acids: CASSREQVADTQYF.

This clonotype is large (0.1 to 1%) in the sample. Being off target in a library aimed at alpha chains, this beta chain has a size of little meaning. V gene TRBV20-1 combines with J gene TRBJ1-4; weak D call: TRBD1 (5 bases). CDR1 is DFQATT and CDR2 is SNEGSKA in the germline V gene (reference sequence). The CDR3 has 16 residues. V gave up 0 bases and J gave up 4 bases, with 15 bases separating them. For the CDR3, the DNA is TGCAGTGCTAGAGATGGGGGGACGGCCCGTAATGAAAAACTGTTTTTT. Its translation is CSARDGGTARNEKLFF.

Comment on this clonotype: In a library made to pick up alpha chains, this beta chain is a stray read with a size that means little. The gene calls are TRBV9 and TRBJ2-2; either TRBD1 or TRBD2 may supply D (7 bases each). CDR1 is SGDLS, CDR2 YYNGEE, per germline. The CDR3 has 17 residues. The germline V and J ends were trimmed by 0 bases and 6 bases, with 18 bases remaining between them. As DNA, the CDR3 is TGTGCCAGCAGCGTAGTCAGCGGGACAGTCGGGGCCGGGGAGCTGTTTTTT. Amino acid sequence: CASSVVSGTVGAGELFF.

By share, this clonotype counts as medium-sized. Because the library targeted alpha chains, this beta chain is an off-target read whose size means little. The chain couples TRBV5-1 to TRBJ1-2; D might be TRBD1 (6 bases). Trimming took off 4 bases at V and 3 bases at J, with 10 bases between the two ends. The V gene's germline CDR1 is SGHRS and CDR2 YFSETQ. The CDR3 consists of 13 residues. CDR3 region: CASSPQGDYGYTF. The CDR3 DNA is TGCGCCAGCAGCCCACAGGGCGACTATGGCTACACCTTC.

This clonotype is termed medium-sized. A read error may produce the germline difference seen at one junction end. With the library built for alpha chains, this beta chain is off target and its frequency is not meaningful. The rearrangement uses TRBV27 and TRBJ2-5; TRBD1 aligns across 10 bases. The CDR3 has 14 residues. Per germline, CDR1 MNHEY and CDR2 SMNVEV (reference sequence). The CDR3 protein is CASSSDRGQGTQYF. CDR3 sequence (DNA): TGTGCCAGCAGTTCCGACAGGGGGCAAGGGACCCAGTACTTC.

Within the sample, this clonotype is medium-sized. Found in a library prepared for alpha chains, this beta chain is an off-target read, and its abundance has little meaning. CDR3 bases: TGTGCCAGCAGTTCTAGACTAGGAGGGGATACGCAGTATTTT. Amino acids: CASSSRLGGDTQYF. The J gene is TRBJ2-3, the V gene TRBV7-8, with D maybe TRBD2 (6 bases). CDR1 and CDR2 (germline): SGHVS, FQNEAQ. With 6 bases removed from V and 6 bases from J, the gap between germline ends came to 16 bases. CDR3 length equals 14 residues.

This clonotype has at least ten counts. Being off target in a library aimed at alpha chains, this beta chain has a size of little meaning. The chain carries TRBV5-5 and TRBJ2-2, with D maybe TRBD2 (5 bases). The CDR3 extends over 15 amino acids. Germline values: CDR1 SGHKS, CDR2 YYEKEE (reference sequence). The ends were cut back, 5 bases at V and 2 bases at J, with 13 bases in the middle. CDR3 nucleotides: TGTGCCAGCAGTATTGGACTCACCAACACCGGGGAGCTGTTTTTT. The encoded protein is CASSIGLTNTGELFF.

Remarks on this clonotype: Because the library targeted alpha chains, this beta chain is an off-target read whose size means little. The chain is built from TRBV2 and TRBJ1-5; tentative D call: TRBD1 (5 bases). Trimming removed 9 bases at V and 4 bases at J, with 10 bases between. The CDR3 runs to 12 residues. Per germline, CDR1 SNHLY and CDR2 FYNNEI. Written as DNA, the CDR3 is TGTGCCAGTCAGACAGTGAATCAGCCCCAGCATTTT. Translated, it gives CASQTVNQPQHF.

This clonotype is labeled medium-sized (0.01 to 0.1%). This beta chain appears as a stray read in a library generated for alpha chains; its size is not informative. The gene calls are TRBV12-3 or TRBV12-4 and TRBJ1-1; no definite D call. Trimming shortened V by 2 bases and J by 2 bases, and 9 bases separated the two germline ends. CDR3 length equals 14 residues. The CDR3 DNA reads TGTGCCAGCAGTTTACAGGCGGGAAACACTGAAGCTTTCTTT. Translating it yields CASSLQAGNTEAFF.

In the case of this clonotype: The library was built for alpha chains, so this beta chain is an off-target read and its size means little. The chain employs TRBV12-3 or TRBV12-4 and TRBJ1-2, with 7 bases lining up with TRBD1. V lost 5 bases and J lost 3; bases outside the gene matches: 9. The CDR3 covers 15 residues. The CDR3 sequence is CASSPTVGTDYGYTF. For the CDR3, the DNA is TGTGCCAGCAGTCCCACGGTAGGGACAGACTATGGCTACACCTTC.

Judged by abundance, this clonotype is medium-sized. This beta chain turned up in a library designed for alpha chains; as an off-target read, its abundance says little. The gene calls are TRBV30 and TRBJ2-5; TRBD2 matches 9 bases. With V trimmed by 4 bases and J by 5 bases, 8 bases remained unmatched. Germline V gene data show CDR1 as GTSNPN and CDR2 as SVGIG (reference sequence). This CDR3 region has 14 residues. As DNA, the CDR3 is TGTGCCTGGAAGGGACTAGCCCCACGGGAGACCCAGTACTTC. Translation gives CAWKGLAPRETQYF.